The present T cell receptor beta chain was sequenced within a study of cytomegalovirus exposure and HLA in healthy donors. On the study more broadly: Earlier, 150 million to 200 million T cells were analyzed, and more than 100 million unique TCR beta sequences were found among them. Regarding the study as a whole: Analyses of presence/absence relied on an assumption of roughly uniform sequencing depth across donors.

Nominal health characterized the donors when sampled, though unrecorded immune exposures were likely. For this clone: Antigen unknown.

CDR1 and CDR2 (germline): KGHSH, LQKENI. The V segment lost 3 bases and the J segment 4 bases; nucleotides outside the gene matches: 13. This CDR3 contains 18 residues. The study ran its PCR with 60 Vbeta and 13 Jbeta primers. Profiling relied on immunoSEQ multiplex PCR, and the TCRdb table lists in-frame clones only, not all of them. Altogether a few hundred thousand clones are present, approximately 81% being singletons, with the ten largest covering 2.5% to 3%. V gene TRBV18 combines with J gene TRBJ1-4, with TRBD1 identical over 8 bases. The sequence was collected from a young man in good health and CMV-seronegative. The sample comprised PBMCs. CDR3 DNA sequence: TGTGCCAGCTCACCTCAGAGCGGCCCGACAGGGGTTAATGAAAAACTGTTTTTT. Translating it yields CASSPQSGPTGVNEKLFF.